The T cell receptor (beta chain) described here comes from a study of CD8 T cell repertoires and HIV-1 epitope variants. Study-level information: IL-2, IL-7 and IL-15 were added on days 3 and 7 of approximately 10-day cultures. The baseline condition was 1M T cells left uncultured.

Whole-study findings and limits: This assay reports beta chains of antigen-expanded cells, not T cell function.

Method: immunoSEQ multiplex PCR; TCRdb's copy keeps in-frame clones and lacks some. The sample records 5,000 or so clones, roughly two thirds being singletons. After removal of 4 bases from V and 8 bases from J, the junction contained 13 bases not matched to a gene. CDR3 length: 15 residues. Germline V lookup: CDR1 SGHDN, CDR2 FVKESK. Concerning this clone itself: The antigen is unknown.

The sample was cultured CD8+ T cells derived from PBMCs. This rearrangement joins TRBV14 to TRBJ1-2, with 7 bases identical to TRBD1. The TCR sequence derives from a male donor with HIV. CDR3 sequence (DNA): TGTGCCAGCAGCCCACGCTCAACAGGGGCGGAGGGCTACACCTTC. It yields the protein CASSPRSTGAEGYTF.